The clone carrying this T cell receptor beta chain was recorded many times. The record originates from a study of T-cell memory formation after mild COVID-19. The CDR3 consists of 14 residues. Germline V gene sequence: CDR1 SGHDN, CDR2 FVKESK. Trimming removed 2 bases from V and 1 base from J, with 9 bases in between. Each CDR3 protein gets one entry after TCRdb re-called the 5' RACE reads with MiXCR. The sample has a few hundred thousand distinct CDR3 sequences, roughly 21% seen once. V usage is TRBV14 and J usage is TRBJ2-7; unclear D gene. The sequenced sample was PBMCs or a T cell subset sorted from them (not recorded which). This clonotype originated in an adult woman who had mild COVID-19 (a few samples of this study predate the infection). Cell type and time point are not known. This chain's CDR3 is CASSQLYSSYEQYF. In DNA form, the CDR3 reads TGTGCCAGCAGCCAACTGTACAGTTCCTACGAGCAGTACTTC.